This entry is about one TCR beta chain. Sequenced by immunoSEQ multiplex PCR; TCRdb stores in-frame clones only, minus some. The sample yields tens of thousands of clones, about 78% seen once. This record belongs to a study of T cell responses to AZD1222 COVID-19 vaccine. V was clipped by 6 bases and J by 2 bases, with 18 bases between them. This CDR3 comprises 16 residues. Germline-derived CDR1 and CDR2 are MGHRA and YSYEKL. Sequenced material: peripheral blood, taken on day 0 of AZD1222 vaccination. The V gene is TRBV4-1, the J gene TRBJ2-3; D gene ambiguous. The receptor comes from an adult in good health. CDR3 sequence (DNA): TGCGCCAGCAGTCCAATCGGAACGGCCATCACAGATACGCAGTATTTT. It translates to CASSPIGTAITDTQYF.